One TCR beta chain is described in this entry. Its antigen is still unknown. This specimen belongs to a study of shared clonotypes between healthy human individuals. Trimming took 4 bases from V and 2 from J, leaving 10 bases between them. The germline gives CDR1 SGHNT, CDR2 YYREEE (reference sequence). CDR3 length: 13 residues. On sorted subsets, replicate PCRs used approximately 190 ng DNA, or some 28,000 T cell genomes. Profiling relied on immunoSEQ multiplex PCR, and the TCRdb table lists in-frame clones only, not all of them. The sample carries approximately 1,500,000 clones, roughly 96% recorded once. General study points: The authors sampled blood alone, and tissue repertoires likely differ.

V usage is TRBV5-4 and J usage is TRBJ2-7; D is perhaps TRBD2 (6 bases). Material: naive CD4+ T cells sorted from blood. Subset: CD45RA+ positively selected. This receptor was identified in a young man in good health. The CDR3 protein is CASSARGTYEQYF. The CDR3 DNA follows: TGTGCCAGCAGCGCTCGGGGGACCTACGAGCAGTACTTC.